Presented here are 32 T cell receptor beta chains from one specimen sequenced in a study of neoadjuvant anti-PD-1 for oral cavity cancer. The protocol was immunoSEQ multiplex PCR, while the TCRdb copy is restricted to in-frame clones and leaves out a portion. This repertoire shows about 81,000 clones, roughly 80% found once; its top ten account for around 3.1%. The specimen comprised PBMCs, sampled before nivolumab (anti-PD-1) treatment. The receptors derive from a person aged 40 to 85 with oral cavity squamous cell carcinoma.

The chain combines TRBV7-2 with TRBJ2-1; D tentatively reads TRBD1 or TRBD2 (5 bases each). Trimming shortened V by 5 bases and J by 4 bases, and 15 bases separated the two germline ends. CDR1 is SGHTA and CDR2 is FQGNSA in the germline V gene. This CDR3 is built from 15 residues. CDR3 bases: TGTGCCAGCAGCGGGGGAAAGGGTGTTTACAATGAGCAGTTCTTC. Its translation: CASSGGKGVYNEQFF.

This clone was counted a single time. CDR3 residues: CAISESEGGKGNEQFF. The CDR3 DNA reads as TGTGCCATCAGTGAGTCAGAGGGAGGGAAGGGCAATGAGCAGTTCTTC. This chain links TRBV10-3 with TRBJ2-1, with 7 nucleotides matching TRBD2. The trim removed 0 bases at V and 6 bases at J, leaving 8 bases unmatched. The CDR3 has 16 residues. Germline-derived CDR1 and CDR2 are ENHRY and SYGVKD.

This clone has a handful of counts. This chain links TRBV5-1 with TRBJ1-2, with TRBD1 identical over 7 bases. Per the germline V gene, CDR1 is SGHRS and CDR2 is YFSETQ. The CDR3 totals 14 residues. The V segment lost 0 bases and the J segment 4 bases; nucleotides outside the gene matches: 3. The CDR3 nucleotides read TGCGCCAGCAGCTTGGGGACAGGCATCTATGGCTACACCTTC. Protein product: CASSLGTGIYGYTF.

The chain recombines TRBV4-2 with TRBJ2-7; D remains ambiguous. The CDR3 covers 13 residues. V was shortened by 0 bases and J by 4 bases, with 7 bases between the two germline ends. Germline-derived CDR1 and CDR2 are LGHNA and YNFKEQ. The CDR3 coding sequence is TGTGCCAGCAGCCAAGACCAAGATTACGAGCAGTACTTC. Translated: CASSQDQDYEQYF.

This chain links TRBV30 with TRBJ2-2; no reliable D call. CDR3 length: 14 amino acids. Germline V lookup: CDR1 GTSNPN, CDR2 SVGIG (reference sequence). The germline V and J ends were trimmed by 1 base and 4 bases, with 10 bases remaining between them. For the CDR3, the DNA is TGTGCCTGGAGTGAGGACGGTCGCACCGGGGAGCTGTTTTTT. Protein: CAWSEDGRTGELFF.

The chain joins TRBV11-1 to TRBJ1-5, with D hard to call. Between the trimmed V and J ends, which lost 3 bases and 6 bases, there was a span of 9 bases. The length of the CDR3 is 13 residues. Germline-derived CDR1 and CDR2 are SGHAT and FQDESV (reference sequence). As DNA, the CDR3 is TGTGCCAGCAGCTTCAATATTGGTCAGCCCCAGCATTTT. Translation: CASSFNIGQPQHF. The full variable domain, in which reference TRBV11-1 and TRBJ1-5 provide the parts outside the CDR3, is EAEVAQSPRYKITEKSQAVAFWCDPISGHATLYWYRQILGQGPELLVQFQDESVVDDSQLPKDRFSAERLKGVDSTLKIQPAELGDSAMYLCASSFNIGQPQHFGDGTRLSIL.

To note about this clone: Additional DNA sequences in this sample encode the identical CDR3. This chain joins TRBV10-3 and TRBJ1-1, with D hard to call. The ends were cut back, 4 bases at V and 2 bases at J, with 11 bases in the middle. Germline V CDR1 and CDR2: ENHRY, SYGVKD. This CDR3 has 14 amino acids. The CDR3 DNA is TGTGCCATCAGTGCATCAGGAGCTAACACTGAAGCTTTCTTT. Its translation is CAISASGANTEAFF.

V gene TRBV12-5 combines with J gene TRBJ1-5; a possible D gene is TRBD1 (6 bases). Germline loops: CDR1 LGHNT, CDR2 FRNRAP. The ends were cut back, 6 bases at V and 3 bases at J, with 12 bases in the middle. This CDR3 has 14 residues. CDR3 protein: CASGPGGANQPQHF. In DNA form, the CDR3 reads TGTGCTAGTGGCCCCGGGGGGGCCAATCAGCCCCAGCATTTT.

This clone showed up just a few times. V is TRBV5-4 and J is TRBJ1-4, with a tentative D call TRBD1 (5 bases). The V end lost 1 base, the J end lost 11 bases, and 9 bases lay between the germline ends. The CDR3 contains 12 residues. Per the germline V gene, CDR1 is SGHNT and CDR2 is YYREEE (reference sequence). CDR3 amino acids: CASSLLGEKLFF. Written as DNA, the CDR3 is TGTGCCAGCAGCTTGTTAGGGGAGAAACTGTTTTTT.

J is TRBJ1-5 and V is TRBV28; D is perhaps TRBD1 (5 bases). Germline-derived CDR1 and CDR2 are MDHEN and SYDVKM. V dropped 3 bases and J dropped 0 bases, with 12 bases sitting between them. The CDR3 has 16 residues. The CDR3 protein is CASSFSGTDSNQPQHF. Here the CDR3 DNA reads TGTGCCAGCAGTTTCTCTGGGACGGATAGCAATCAGCCCCAGCATTTT.

CDR3 DNA: TGTGCCAGCAGCCTTGGACTAGCCAATGAGCAGTTCTTC. Translating gives CASSLGLANEQFF. V usage is TRBV6-6 and J usage is TRBJ2-1, with 8 bases lining up with TRBD2. The length of the CDR3 is 13 residues. Germline CDR1 and CDR2: MNHNY and SVGAGI (reference sequence). Trimming removed 6 bases from V and 6 bases from J; junction bases left unmatched: 4.

The CDR3 sequence: CASSMVPVDTEAFF. CDR3 in DNA: TGTGCCAGTAGTATGGTCCCGGTCGACACTGAAGCTTTCTTT. The chain recombines TRBV19 with TRBJ1-1, with no clear D. The CDR3 contains 14 residues. Trimming cost V 3 bases and J 3 bases, with 11 bases left between them. Germline-derived CDR1 and CDR2 are LNHDA and SQIVND (reference sequence).

The chain links TRBV6-5 to TRBJ1-1, with 9 bases fitting TRBD1. Trimming at V came to 8 bases and at J to 8 bases, leaving 9 bases not matched to a gene. CDR3 length: 13 amino acids. Germline V CDR1 and CDR2: MNHEY, SVGAGI. The CDR3: CASDSGTGTEAFF. Here the CDR3 DNA reads TGTGCCAGCGACTCCGGGACAGGGACAGAAGCTTTCTTT.

The sample holds one count of this clone. V gene TRBV7-9 combines with J gene TRBJ2-2; 11 bases are a match to TRBD2. The CDR3 loop spans 16 amino acids. The V segment lost 8 bases and the J segment 4 bases; nucleotides outside the gene matches: 9. From germline, CDR1 is SEHNR and CDR2 FQNEAQ (reference sequence). The CDR3 region has the DNA TGTGCCAGCCCAGAAGCGCTAGCGGGAGGCACCGGGGAGCTGTTTTTT. Its translation is CASPEALAGGTGELFF.

The V and J genes are TRBV15 and TRBJ2-7; D perhaps matches TRBD2 (6 bases). In germline, CDR1 is LNHNV, CDR2 YYDKDF (reference sequence). CDR3 length equals 15 residues. The V end was cut by 0 bases, the J end by 5 bases, with 14 bases between. Written as DNA, the CDR3 is TGTGCCACCAGCAGAGAGGGGAACGGGAGCCACGAGCAGTACTTC. Protein: CATSREGNGSHEQYF.

The chain employs TRBV2 and TRBJ2-2; D is tentatively TRBD1 or TRBD2 (6 bases each). Germline CDR1 is SNHLY and CDR2 is FYNNEI. The CDR3 sequence is 16 residues long. V dropped 6 bases and J dropped 6 bases, with 20 bases sitting between them. The CDR3 is CASSAPGAGGAGELFF. In DNA, the CDR3 is TGTGCCAGCAGCGCCCCGGGGGCTGGCGGTGCCGGGGAGCTGTTTTTT.

The V and J genes are TRBV29-1 and TRBJ1-1; D remains ambiguous. V dropped 2 bases and J dropped 7 bases, with 5 bases sitting between them. Germline V gives CDR1 SQVTM, CDR2 ANQGSEA. CDR3 size: 10 residues. DNA for the CDR3: TGCAGCGTTGAAATCGTTGAAGCTTTCTTT. Amino acid sequence: CSVEIVEAFF.

The V gene is TRBV5-6, the J gene TRBJ2-5; D ambiguous. The CDR3 loop spans 13 amino acids. Germline CDR1 is SGHDT and CDR2 is YYEEEE. V was clipped by 5 bases and J by 4 bases, with 12 bases between them. CDR3: CASRRWDGETQYF. The CDR3 DNA is TGTGCCAGCAGGCGATGGGATGGAGAGACCCAGTACTTC. Together with reference TRBV5-6 and TRBJ2-5, the CDR3 gives the full variable domain: DAGVTQSPTHLIKTRGQQVTLRCSPKSGHDTVSWYQQALGQGPQFIFQYYEEEERQRGNFPDRFSGHQFPNYSSELNVNALLLGDSALYLCASRRWDGETQYFGPGTRLLVL.

The gene calls are TRBV15 and TRBJ1-4; 7 bases map to TRBD1. There are 17 residues in the CDR3. V trimming: 6 bases; J trimming: 3 bases; junction bases outside the gene matches: 13. Germline values: CDR1 LNHNV, CDR2 YYDKDF (reference sequence). CDR3 in DNA: TGTGCCACCAGAGGGGCCAGGGGGGCAGGATCTAATGAAAAACTGTTTTTT. Its protein is CATRGARGAGSNEKLFF.

The V gene is TRBV28, the J gene TRBJ2-7; D unclear. Germline V gives CDR1 MDHEN, CDR2 SYDVKM. The V and J ends lost 4 bases and 4 bases respectively, with 17 bases between them. The CDR3 has 15 amino acids. The DNA of the CDR3 is TGTGCCAGCAGTTACGATGGGCTAGTTGGGTACGAGCAGTACTTC. This sequence encodes CASSYDGLVGYEQYF.

J is TRBJ2-7 and V is TRBV30; D is undetermined. Trimming took off 0 bases at V and 3 bases at J, with 6 bases between the two ends. The CDR3 sequence is 12 residues long. CDR1 is GTSNPN and CDR2 is SVGIG in the germline V gene (reference sequence). The CDR3 spells CAWSVRIYEQYF. As DNA, the CDR3 is TGTGCCTGGAGTGTGCGAATCTACGAGCAGTACTTC.

This clone was seen once. The rearrangement links TRBV6-5 to TRBJ2-3; 8 nucleotides match TRBD1. Germline V lookup: CDR1 MNHEY, CDR2 SVGAGI. Germline trimming cut 6 bases from V and 3 bases from J; bases unmatched to any gene: 8. CDR3 length: 15 residues. CDR3 loop: CASSRTGRITDTQYF. The CDR3 region has the DNA TGTGCCAGCAGCCGGACAGGGAGGATAACAGATACGCAGTATTTT.

This chain links TRBV4-2 with TRBJ2-3, with TRBD2 identical over 10 bases. The CDR3 has 15 residues. Germline values: CDR1 LGHNA, CDR2 YNFKEQ. Trimming cost V 1 base and J 5 bases; bases outside gene matches: 3. This CDR3 is CASSQGQREGDTQYF. CDR3 sequence (DNA): TGTGCCAGCAGCCAAGGCCAGCGGGAGGGAGATACGCAGTATTTT.

CDR3: CASRDAGARAEQFF. The CDR3 DNA sequence: TGTGCCAGCAGGGACGCCGGGGCGCGGGCTGAGCAGTTCTTC. The chain couples TRBV25-1 to TRBJ2-1; D assignment may be TRBD1 or TRBD2 (5 bases each). The V end lost 6 bases, the J end lost 9 bases, and 18 bases lay between the germline ends. The CDR3 length is 14 residues. Germline CDR1 and CDR2: MGHDK and SYGVNS.

This chain joins TRBV14 and TRBJ2-2, with D possibly being TRBD2 (6 bases). The CDR3 length is 14 residues. The V gene's germline CDR1 is SGHDN and CDR2 FVKESK. V was trimmed by 4 bases and J by 8 bases, leaving 14 bases between them. CDR3 sequence reads: CASSPGRIAGELFF. CDR3 nucleotides: TGTGCCAGCAGCCCGGGGAGGATAGCTGGGGAGCTGTTTTTT.

This chain uses TRBV29-1 with TRBJ2-7; D possibly uses TRBD1 or TRBD2 (6 bases each). Germline V CDR1 and CDR2: SQVTM, ANQGSEA. The CDR3 covers 16 residues. The V and J ends lost 4 bases and 2 bases respectively, with 21 bases between them. The CDR3 is CSVAPRGSQGPYEQYF. In nucleotides, the CDR3 is TGCAGCGTTGCCCCCCGGGGGTCACAGGGCCCCTACGAGCAGTACTTC.

This chain joins TRBV6-1 and TRBJ1-2, with 9 bases aligning to TRBD1. With V trimmed by 4 bases and J by 7 bases, 4 bases remained unmatched. This CDR3 comprises 13 residues. Per germline, CDR1 MNHNS and CDR2 SASEGT. CDR3 DNA sequence: TGTGCCAGCAGTGTGGGACAGGGTCTTGGCTACACCTTC. Its protein product is CASSVGQGLGYTF.

The chain joins TRBV6-1 to TRBJ1-5; unclear D gene. The germline gives CDR1 MNHNS, CDR2 SASEGT. Trimming removed 10 bases from V and 0 bases from J, with 10 bases in between. The CDR3 spans 13 residues. The CDR3 DNA reads as TGTGCCACCTTTTCTAATAGCAATCAGCCCCAGCATTTT. As protein: CATFSNSNQPQHF.

This chain joins TRBV25-1 and TRBJ2-1, with 8 nucleotides matching TRBD1. The CDR3 spans 16 residues. CDR1 and CDR2 (germline): MGHDK, SYGVNS. The trim removed 2 bases at V and 4 bases at J, leaving 7 bases unmatched. The CDR3 nucleotides are TGTGCCAGCAGTGAAAGGAGGACAGGGCTTTACAATGAGCAGTTCTTC. Translated: CASSERRTGLYNEQFF. Full variable domain (outside the CDR3, taken from reference TRBV25-1 and TRBJ2-1): EADIYQTPRYLVIGTGKKITLECSQTMGHDKMYWYQQDPGMELHLIHYSYGVNSTEKGDLSSESTVSRIRTEHFPLTLESARPSHTSQYLCASSERRTGLYNEQFFGPGTRLTVL.

V usage is TRBV19 and J usage is TRBJ2-2; no definite D call. CDR3 size: 11 residues. Germline CDR1 LNHDA, CDR2 SQIVND (reference sequence). Trimming shortened V by 9 bases and J by 7 bases, and 9 bases separated the two germline ends. Written as DNA, the CDR3 is TGTGCCAGCACGGGTGTCGGGGAGCTGTTTTTT. Translating it yields CASTGVGELFF.

The sample holds a few counts of this clone. Written as DNA, the CDR3 is TGTGCCAGCAGCTTAGGGGCAGGAACTCAGCCCCAGCATTTT. Its protein is CASSLGAGTQPQHF. This chain connects TRBV7-9 to TRBJ1-5, with D unclear. This CDR3 comprises 14 residues. The V and J ends lost 1 base and 6 bases respectively, with 10 bases between them. CDR1 is SEHNR and CDR2 is FQNEAQ in the germline V gene (reference sequence).

This clone has a handful of counts. The chain is built from TRBV5-6 and TRBJ2-2; no clear D. This CDR3 is 16 amino acids long. Germline V gene lookup returns CDR1 SGHDT and CDR2 YYEEEE. V shed 3 bases and J shed 1 base, with 13 bases lying between them. The CDR3 DNA sequence: TGTGCCAGCAGCTCTCCCACTTGGGAGAACACCGGGGAGCTGTTTTTT. This encodes CASSSPTWENTGELFF.